Below are 18 T cell receptor beta chains sequenced from a single sample in a study of blood T cell repertoires in COVID-19. Measured with immunoSEQ multiplex PCR; TCRdb has only the in-frame clones, and not every one. The sample lists about 440,000 clones; 88% were seen once. Specimen: peripheral blood. Receptor source: a woman aged 45 to 65 with COVID-19, enrolled during active disease.

V gene TRBV19 combines with J gene TRBJ2-3, with 9 bases fitting TRBD2. This CDR3 spans 12 amino acids. V was clipped by 5 bases and J by 9 bases; unmatched bases: 3. Germline assignment: CDR1 LNHDA and CDR2 SQIVND (reference sequence). The CDR3 nucleotides read TGTGCCAGTAGTTCAGCGGGGGGCACGCAGTATTTT. It is translated as CASSSAGGTQYF.

The chain joins TRBV24-1 to TRBJ2-1, with TRBD1 matching over 11 bases. V was clipped by 4 bases and J by 9 bases; unmatched bases: 10. CDR1 is KGHDR and CDR2 is SFDVKD in the germline V gene. The CDR3 is 16 residues long. The CDR3 DNA reads TGTGCCACCAGTGAAACTACGGGACAGGGGGTGGGTGAGCAGTTCTTC. Amino acid sequence: CATSETTGQGVGEQFF.

The chain combines TRBV25-1 with TRBJ1-3; D might be TRBD1 (6 bases). There are 15 residues in the CDR3. V lost 2 bases and J lost 2, with 10 bases in between. The germline CDR1 and CDR2 sequences are MGHDK and SYGVNS. The CDR3 sequence is CASSERAGAGNTIYF. As DNA, the CDR3 is TGTGCCAGCAGTGAAAGGGCAGGGGCTGGAAACACCATATATTTT.

CDR3 loop: CASTEAGQGSPGYTF. CDR3 sequence (DNA): TGTGCCAGCACCGAGGCCGGCCAGGGATCCCCTGGCTACACCTTC. The chain recombines TRBV5-6 with TRBJ1-2, with a possible D match to TRBD1 (5 bases). CDR1 and CDR2 from the germline V gene are SGHDT and YYEEEE. This CDR3 comprises 15 residues. The germline V and J ends were trimmed by 6 bases and 7 bases, with 22 bases remaining between them.

This sequence joins TRBV11-3 and TRBJ2-5; TRBD1 is a possible D gene (6 bases). V was trimmed by 0 bases and J by 4 bases, leaving 15 bases between them. The germline CDR1 and CDR2 sequences are SGHNT and YENEEA. The CDR3 length is 16 residues. The CDR3 coding sequence is TGTGCCAGCAGCTTAGATGGCAGGGGACGTGGAGAGACCCAGTACTTC. Translated: CASSLDGRGRGETQYF. Using reference TRBV11-3 and TRBJ2-5 for the parts outside the CDR3, the full variable domain is EAGVVQSPRYKIIEKKQPVAFWCNPISGHNTLYWYLQNLGQGPELLIRYENEEAVDDSQLPKDRFSAERLKGVDSTLKIQPAELGDSAVYLCASSLDGRGRGETQYFGPGTRLLVL.

Turning to this clone: The same CDR3 is also encoded by other DNA sequences in this sample. J is TRBJ2-7 and V is TRBV18; TRBD1 aligns across 8 bases. The CDR3 contains 14 residues. The germline V gene encodes CDR1 KGHSH and CDR2 LQKENI. V lost 4 bases and J lost 4; bases outside the gene matches: 6. CDR3 region: CASSLGQGSYEQYF. The CDR3 region has the DNA TGTGCCAGCTCACTCGGACAGGGAAGTTACGAGCAGTACTTC.

This chain joins TRBV10-3 and TRBJ2-2; possible D gene TRBD2, 5 bases. The CDR3 length is 12 residues. CDR1 is ENHRY, CDR2 SYGVKD, per germline. Trimming took 11 bases from V and 3 from J, leaving 10 bases between them. The CDR3 region is CASHGDTGELFF. The CDR3 DNA reads as TGTGCCTCCCACGGGGACACCGGGGAGCTGTTTTTT.

The chain links TRBV7-2 to TRBJ2-6, with a tentative D call TRBD1 (5 bases). With 4 bases removed from V and 2 bases from J, the gap between germline ends came to 15 bases. This CDR3 spans 17 amino acids. Germline V gives CDR1 SGHTA, CDR2 FQGNSA. CDR3 sequence (DNA): TGTGCCAGCAGCTCCAGGGCCCTACAGGCTGGGGCCAACGTCCTGACTTTC. Translating it yields CASSSRALQAGANVLTF.

CDR3 sequence (DNA): TGTGCCAGCAGCCCCGGGACAGGGGGTAAGGAGGATGAAAAACTGTTTTTT. As protein: CASSPGTGGKEDEKLFF. The chain has TRBV5-4 and TRBJ1-4, with 11 nucleotides matching TRBD1. Germline V gene sequence: CDR1 SGHNT, CDR2 YYREEE (reference sequence). The CDR3 runs to 17 residues. Trimming cost V 4 bases and J 6 bases; bases outside gene matches: 11.

The chain employs TRBV4-1 and TRBJ1-5, with D perhaps matching TRBD1 (5 bases). Germline loops: CDR1 MGHRA, CDR2 YSYEKL. The CDR3 covers 17 residues. Trimming took off 0 bases at V and 2 bases at J, with 14 bases between the two ends. The CDR3 DNA reads TGCGCCAGCAGCCAAGATTGGGGGGGGGAAGGCAATCAGCCCCAGCATTTT. It yields the protein CASSQDWGGEGNQPQHF.

V gene TRBV5-4 combines with J gene TRBJ2-1, with TRBD2 identical over 12 bases. Unmatched junction bases numbered 7, after V lost 3 bases and J lost 6 bases. There are 16 residues in the CDR3. The germline V gene encodes CDR1 SGHNT and CDR2 YYREEE (reference sequence). CDR3 DNA: TGTGCCAGCAGCTCGCCAGGACTAGCGGGGACCAATGAGCAGTTCTTC. Translated, it gives CASSSPGLAGTNEQFF. Full variable domain (missing parts from reference TRBV5-4 and TRBJ2-1): ETGVTQSPTHLIKTRGQQVTLRCSSQSGHNTVSWYQQALGQGPQFIFQYYREEENGRGNFPPRFSGLQFPNYSSELNVNALELDDSALYLCASSSPGLAGTNEQFFGPGTRLTVL.

This chain uses TRBV7-6 with TRBJ2-7; the match to TRBD2 covers 7 bases. The CDR3 is 18 amino acids. The germline CDR1 and CDR2 sequences are SGHVS and FNYEAQ. Trimming removed 4 bases from V and 0 bases from J; junction bases left unmatched: 15. The DNA for the CDR3 is TGTGCCAGCAGCTCCCAATTGGGGAGGGTGGGGACCTCCTACGAGCAGTACTTC. This gives the protein CASSSQLGRVGTSYEQYF.

This clone was counted only a few times. The CDR3 protein is CASSEEERSLAFF. CDR3 sequence (DNA): TGTGCCAGCAGTGAAGAGGAGAGGTCGTTAGCTTTCTTT. The chain has TRBV6-1 and TRBJ1-1; D gene unclear. Germline CDR1 MNHNS, CDR2 SASEGT. This CDR3 spans 13 amino acids. The V end lost 1 base, the J end lost 10 bases, and 13 bases lay between the germline ends.

This chain uses TRBV30 with TRBJ2-3, with 9 bases fitting TRBD1. The CDR3 totals 15 residues. Germline trimming cut 2 bases from V and 4 bases from J; bases unmatched to any gene: 7. Germline CDR1 is GTSNPN and CDR2 is SVGIG (reference sequence). The CDR3 loop reads CAWSRPGQGADTQYF. The CDR3 DNA sequence: TGTGCCTGGAGTCGTCCGGGACAGGGCGCAGATACGCAGTATTTT. The variable domain in full, completed from reference TRBV30 and TRBJ2-3, reads SQTIHQWPATLVQPVGSPLSLECTVEGTSNPNLYWYRQAAGRGLQLLFYSVGIGQISSEVPQNLSASRPQDRQFILSSKKLLLSDSGFYLCAWSRPGQGADTQYFGPGTRLTVL.

This clone was observed a few times. Additional DNA sequences in this sample encode the identical CDR3. The rearrangement joins TRBV11-2 to TRBJ1-3; D is uncertain. The CDR3 loop spans 16 amino acids. CDR1 and CDR2 (germline): SGHAT, FQNNGV. Trimming took 4 bases from V and 0 from J, leaving 13 bases between them. CDR3 nucleotides: TGTGCCAGCAGCTACAAGATCCCGGGCTCTGGAAACACCATATATTTT. It encodes CASSYKIPGSGNTIYF.

The chain joins TRBV19 to TRBJ1-5; TRBD1 aligns across 7 bases. This CDR3 region has 17 residues. CDR1 is LNHDA and CDR2 is SQIVND in the germline V gene (reference sequence). J gave up 1 base and V 7 bases, and 13 bases lay outside the gene matches. Written as DNA, the CDR3 is TGTGCCAGTACCCTTGACAGGGAGGATTGGAGCAATCAGCCCCAGCATTTT. It yields the protein CASTLDREDWSNQPQHF.

The J gene is TRBJ1-3, the V gene TRBV6-6, with D unresolved. V dropped 0 bases and J dropped 4 bases, with 13 bases sitting between them. Germline CDR1 is MNHNY and CDR2 is SVGAGI (reference sequence). The CDR3 has 16 amino acids. CDR3 sequence reads: CASSYSRDYTGNTIYF. CDR3 coding DNA: TGTGCCAGCAGTTACTCGAGAGATTATACGGGAAACACCATATATTTT.

The chain uses TRBV12-3 or TRBV12-4 and TRBJ1-5, with D unclear. The CDR3 is made up of 13 amino acids. V was cut by 3 bases and J by 5 bases, with 8 bases left in between. CDR3 DNA sequence: TGTGCCAGCAGTTTTATACGAGATCAGCCCCAGCATTTT. It codes for CASSFIRDQPQHF.